These 32 T cell receptor beta chains were sequenced from one sample in a study of T cells after posttransplantation cyclophosphamide. This table comes from immunoSEQ multiplex PCR, and its TCRdb copy is limited to in-frame clones, with some not included. The sample shows 7,500 to 9,500 clones, about 91% of them seen only once. Sequencing was done on a sample of memory CD4+ T cells sorted from PBMCs. Every receptor here comes from an older woman in good health, CMV-negative, and a related stem cell transplant donor.

The chain is built from TRBV5-4 and TRBJ2-7, with 8 positions matching TRBD2. V dropped 3 bases and J dropped 3; count of bases not matched to a gene: 5. Germline loops: CDR1 SGHNT, CDR2 YYREEE (reference sequence). The CDR3 spans 14 residues. CDR3 nucleotides: TGTGCCAGCAGCTCCAGCGGGAGTGGCTACGAGCAGTACTTC. This translates into CASSSSGSGYEQYF.

The chain joins TRBV9 to TRBJ2-5; a possible D gene is TRBD2 (6 bases). This CDR3 spans 14 amino acids. Trimming shortened V by 0 bases and J by 5 bases, and 11 bases separated the two germline ends. Germline V gene sequence: CDR1 SGDLS, CDR2 YYNGEE. CDR3 residues: CASSVGGTWETQYF. Written as DNA, the CDR3 is TGTGCCAGCAGCGTAGGGGGGACTTGGGAGACCCAGTACTTC. Using reference TRBV9 and TRBJ2-5 for the parts outside the CDR3, the full variable domain is DSGVTQTPKHLITATGQRVTLRCSPRSGDLSVYWYQQSLDQGLQFLIQYYNGEERAKGNILERFSAQQFPDLHSELNLSSLELGDSALYFCASSVGGTWETQYFGPGTRLLVL.

The V and J genes are TRBV5-1 and TRBJ2-6, with TRBD1 matching 7 bases. The CDR3 runs to 16 residues. With V trimmed by 5 bases and J by 4 bases, 9 bases remained unmatched. Germline assignment: CDR1 SGHRS and CDR2 YFSETQ. The CDR3 region has the DNA TGCGCCAGCAGGACAGGGCCATCTTCCGGGGCCAACGTCCTGACTTTC. This sequence encodes CASRTGPSSGANVLTF.

A word on this clone: Germline is not matched at one junction end, which may reflect a read error. Other DNA sequences in the same sample also yield this CDR3. In nucleotides, the CDR3 is TGTGCCAGCACCGGGCAGGGCTATTCCCCCCTCCACTTT. This sequence encodes CASTGQGYSPLHF. The chain links TRBV6-6 to TRBJ1-6; a possible D gene is TRBD1 (5 bases). The CDR3 loop spans 13 amino acids. In germline, CDR1 is MNHNY, CDR2 SVGAGI (reference sequence).

The V and J genes are TRBV6-1 and TRBJ2-7; 8 nucleotides line up with TRBD2. After removal of 7 bases from V and 2 bases from J, the junction contained 7 bases not matched to a gene. This CDR3 is built from 14 residues. Germline CDR1 MNHNS, CDR2 SASEGT. This CDR3 reads CASTPAGGPYEQYF. CDR3 nucleotides: TGTGCCAGCACCCCGGCGGGAGGCCCCTACGAGCAGTACTTC.

The chain uses TRBV9 and TRBJ1-6, with 7 bases aligning to TRBD1. J lost 7 bases, V lost 1 base, and 5 bases had no gene match. The CDR3 is 15 amino acids. Germline CDR1 SGDLS, CDR2 YYNGEE. The CDR3 here is CASSVLAGGNSPLHF. For the CDR3, the DNA is TGTGCCAGCAGCGTACTCGCAGGGGGGAATTCACCCCTCCACTTT. The full variable domain, completed using reference TRBV9 and TRBJ1-6, is DSGVTQTPKHLITATGQRVTLRCSPRSGDLSVYWYQQSLDQGLQFLIQYYNGEERAKGNILERFSAQQFPDLHSELNLSSLELGDSALYFCASSVLAGGNSPLHFGNGTRLTVT.

This chain links TRBV28 with TRBJ2-7, with D perhaps matching TRBD2 (7 bases). CDR3 length: 13 amino acids. CDR1 and CDR2 (germline): MDHEN, SYDVKM. V was pared by 8 bases and J by 1 base, with 12 bases between. CDR3 protein: CASQEGGSYEQYV. The CDR3 DNA reads as TGTGCCAGCCAGGAGGGGGGGTCCTACGAGCAGTACGTC.

The rearrangement uses TRBV7-2 and TRBJ2-2; TRBD2 matches at 10 bases. CDR1 SGHTA and CDR2 FQGNSA come from the germline V gene. Trimming took 6 bases from V and 1 from J; bases not matched to a gene: 5. The CDR3 is 16 residues long. Written as DNA, the CDR3 is TGTGCCAGCAGTCGGCCTAGCGGGAGGAACACCGGGGAGCTGTTTTTT. This sequence encodes CASSRPSGRNTGELFF.

This clone appeared once. The chain uses TRBV4-1 and TRBJ1-1, with D uncertain. V lost 2 bases, J lost 0 bases, and 10 bases lay in between. Germline V CDR1 and CDR2: MGHRA, YSYEKL. The CDR3 has 15 amino acids. This CDR3 is CASSQPLSLNTEAFF. CDR3 in DNA: TGCGCCAGCAGCCAACCCCTGTCCTTGAACACTGAAGCTTTCTTT.

The CDR3 is CASSQGRGTEAFF. Written as DNA, the CDR3 is TGTGCCAGCAGCCAGGGAAGGGGAACTGAAGCTTTCTTT. The chain uses TRBV4-2 and TRBJ1-1, with D tentatively TRBD1 (5 bases). The CDR3 is 13 amino acids. Germline values: CDR1 LGHNA, CDR2 YNFKEQ. V was clipped by 3 bases and J by 5 bases, with 10 bases between them.

This clone was detected only once. The chain combines TRBV27 with TRBJ2-3; D ambiguous. The CDR3 length is 15 residues. Trimming removed 0 bases at V and 2 bases at J, with 9 bases between. Germline V gives CDR1 MNHEY, CDR2 SMNVEV (reference sequence). As DNA, the CDR3 is TGTGCCAGCAGTTTATCGGCGGCCAACACAGATACGCAGTATTTT. Protein product: CASSLSAANTDTQYF.

The rearrangement links TRBV6-6 to TRBJ1-5; the match to TRBD1 covers 8 bases. J lost 3 bases, V lost 7 bases, and 8 bases had no gene match. CDR3 length: 15 amino acids. CDR1 is MNHNY, CDR2 SVGAGI, per germline (reference sequence). The CDR3 region has the DNA TGTGCCAGCACCCGGACAGGGACCCCCAATCAGCCCCAGCATTTT. As protein: CASTRTGTPNQPQHF.

The chain uses TRBV5-4 and TRBJ2-3; no definite D call. Germline lookup yields CDR1 SGHNT and CDR2 YYREEE (reference sequence). Trimming stripped 2 bases from V and 0 bases from J, with 7 bases between. The CDR3 is 14 amino acids. The CDR3 protein is CASSFGPSTDTQYF. The CDR3 DNA follows: TGTGCCAGCAGCTTTGGGCCGAGCACAGATACGCAGTATTTT.

The rearrangement links TRBV5-6 to TRBJ2-5; a weak D match, TRBD2 (5 bases). Trimming removed 4 bases at V and 4 bases at J, with 14 bases between. CDR1 and CDR2 (germline): SGHDT, YYEEEE. The CDR3 contains 14 residues. This CDR3 reads CASSLTRRRETQYF. Here the CDR3 DNA reads TGTGCCAGCAGCCTCACTAGACGGAGAGAGACCCAGTACTTC.

This chain uses TRBV11-3 with TRBJ2-3, with 10 positions matching TRBD2. The CDR3 extends over 17 amino acids. V shed 4 bases, J shed 5 bases, and the junction held 12 bases outside the gene matches. Per the germline V gene, CDR1 is SGHNT and CDR2 is YENEEA. CDR3 loop: CASSSPAGGVGGDTQYF. In DNA, the CDR3 is TGTGCCAGCAGCTCCCCAGCGGGGGGGGTAGGAGGAGATACGCAGTATTTT.

The chain recombines TRBV10-3 with TRBJ2-5; the D gene is possibly TRBD1 (7 bases). Trimming shortened V by 0 bases and J by 10 bases, and 15 bases separated the two germline ends. CDR3 length equals 14 residues. From germline, CDR1 is ENHRY and CDR2 SYGVKD. The DNA of the CDR3 is TGTGCCATCAGTGAGTCAACAGGGGCTAGCGACCAGTACTTC. It specifies CAISESTGASDQYF.

This clone appeared a few times. This chain links TRBV6-5 with TRBJ1-5; D ambiguous. Germline assignment: CDR1 MNHEY and CDR2 SVGAGI. The CDR3 loop spans 14 amino acids. With 7 bases removed from V and 0 bases from J, the gap between germline ends came to 10 bases. Here the CDR3 reads CASNLSGSNQPQHF. CDR3 nucleotides: TGTGCCAGCAATTTAAGCGGTAGCAATCAGCCCCAGCATTTT.

The chain links TRBV19 to TRBJ2-5; 7 bases are a match to TRBD1. J lost 3 bases, V lost 4 bases, and 11 bases had no gene match. The CDR3 runs 16 residues. Germline CDR1 reads LNHDA; CDR2 reads SQIVND (reference sequence). CDR3 DNA sequence: TGTGCCAGTAGTAACCCGTCCTCCGGGACAGAAGAGACCCAGTACTTC. Residues: CASSNPSSGTEETQYF.

The V and J genes are TRBV18 and TRBJ1-2, with D possibly TRBD1 on 6 matching bases. This CDR3 has 17 amino acids. Germline V gene lookup returns CDR1 KGHSH and CDR2 LQKENI. The V and J ends lost 4 bases and 4 bases respectively, with 22 bases between them. CDR3: CASSLDRPQARFYGYTF. The CDR3 DNA sequence: TGTGCCAGCTCACTCGACAGGCCACAGGCCCGATTCTATGGCTACACCTTC.

This chain connects TRBV29-1 to TRBJ2-1, with 7 positions matching TRBD1. This CDR3 spans 14 amino acids. The ends lost 4 bases at V and 2 bases at J; junction bases unmatched: 5. Looked up from germline, CDR1 is SQVTM and CDR2 is ANQGSEA. The CDR3 protein is CSVGGGRTYNEQFF. The CDR3 DNA reads TGCAGCGTTGGAGGGGGCAGGACCTACAATGAGCAGTTCTTC.

This clone was seen more than once but under ten times. The rearrangement links TRBV11-3 to TRBJ1-2, with 7 bases aligning to TRBD1. In germline, CDR1 is SGHNT, CDR2 YENEEA. This CDR3 contains 14 residues. Trimming took 5 bases from V and 4 from J; bases not matched to a gene: 7. CDR3 amino acids: CASSLPTGSYGYTF. CDR3 bases: TGTGCCAGCAGCCTCCCGACAGGGTCCTATGGCTACACCTTC.

This chain connects TRBV10-1 to TRBJ1-1; 9 bases agree with TRBD1. After removal of 7 bases from V and 0 bases from J, the junction contained 6 bases not matched to a gene. Per the germline V gene, CDR1 is WNHNN and CDR2 is SYGVQD (reference sequence). CDR3 length equals 15 residues. In DNA form, the CDR3 reads TGCGCCAGCACAGGACAGGGGACCTTGAACACTGAAGCTTTCTTT. Its protein product is CASTGQGTLNTEAFF.

The chain carries TRBV27 and TRBJ2-3, with 7 bases fitting TRBD1. CDR3 length: 17 amino acids. Germline CDR1 reads MNHEY; CDR2 reads SMNVEV (reference sequence). Germline trimming cut 1 base from V and 4 bases from J; bases unmatched to any gene: 11. CDR3 DNA: TGTGCCAGCAGTTTATTTCCGACAGGGCTTGGTTCAGATACGCAGTATTTT. This gives the protein CASSLFPTGLGSDTQYF.

This clone appeared a few times. The rearrangement links TRBV4-2 to TRBJ2-4, with D tentatively TRBD2 (5 bases). Germline CDR1 and CDR2: LGHNA and YNFKEQ. Trimming cost V 4 bases and J 7 bases, with 17 bases left between them. This CDR3 is built from 15 residues. The CDR3 spells CASSRVRDDGNIQYF. The CDR3 nucleotides read TGTGCCAGCAGCCGAGTCCGGGATGACGGGAACATTCAGTACTTC.

The J gene is TRBJ2-1, the V gene TRBV5-5; 13 bases are a match to TRBD2. The CDR3 covers 16 residues. Germline CDR1 reads SGHKS; CDR2 reads YYEKEE (reference sequence). J lost 0 bases, V lost 4 bases, and 1 base had no gene match. In DNA, the CDR3 is TGTGCCAGCAGCAGGACTAGCGGGAGCTCCTACAATGAGCAGTTCTTC. Amino acids: CASSRTSGSSYNEQFF.

The V call is TRBV11-3, the J call TRBJ2-5; the match to TRBD1 covers 7 bases. In germline, CDR1 is SGHNT, CDR2 YENEEA. The V segment lost 4 bases and the J segment 2 bases; nucleotides outside the gene matches: 7. This CDR3 spans 15 amino acids. The CDR3 nucleotides are TGTGCCAGCAGCTCCCCAAGGACAGGACAAGAGACCCAGTACTTC. Translating gives CASSSPRTGQETQYF.

The chain links TRBV29-1 to TRBJ2-1; 10 bases are a match to TRBD1. Trimming cost V 4 bases and J 4 bases; bases outside gene matches: 4. This CDR3 is built from 14 residues. Per the germline V gene, CDR1 is SQVTM and CDR2 is ANQGSEA. The CDR3 DNA reads TGCAGCGTTGCTGGACAGGGGGTGTACAATGAGCAGTTCTTC. Protein sequence: CSVAGQGVYNEQFF.

Only a few counts were recorded for this clone. This chain joins TRBV10-3 and TRBJ1-6; 9 bases are shared with TRBD1. This CDR3 region has 14 residues. Unmatched junction bases numbered 6, after V lost 5 bases and J lost 10 bases. Germline-derived CDR1 and CDR2 are ENHRY and SYGVKD. CDR3 bases: TGTGCCATCAGTCTTAGGACAGGGGACTCACCCCTCCACTTT. This codes for CAISLRTGDSPLHF.

This clone was found a few times. The rearrangement uses TRBV6-5 and TRBJ2-5; D may be TRBD2 (7 bases). V lost 4 bases, J lost 4 bases, and 13 bases lay in between. The V gene's germline CDR1 is MNHEY and CDR2 SVGAGI. This CDR3 is 14 amino acids long. CDR3 loop: CASSSGGGRETQYF. Here the CDR3 DNA reads TGTGCCAGCAGTTCTGGGGGGGGCAGAGAGACCCAGTACTTC.

The genes are TRBV7-2 and TRBJ2-5; weak D call: TRBD2 (5 bases). Germline V gene data show CDR1 as SGHTA and CDR2 as FQGNSA. The CDR3 has 14 residues. Trimming took 5 bases from V and 3 from J, leaving 13 bases between them. The CDR3 nucleotides are TGTGCCAGCAGCCAAGGACCAGCGGAAGAGACCCAGTACTTC. Residues: CASSQGPAEETQYF.

The gene calls are TRBV14 and TRBJ2-7; no reliable D call. Germline V CDR1 and CDR2: SGHDN, FVKESK. This CDR3 region has 13 residues. With 6 bases removed from V and 3 bases from J, the gap between germline ends came to 12 bases. This chain's CDR3 is CASRPGSCYEQYV. CDR3 DNA: TGTGCCAGCAGACCCGGGTCCTGCTACGAGCAGTACGTC.

This clone appeared once. The rearrangement links TRBV4-3 to TRBJ2-3; D may be TRBD1 (5 bases). Germline CDR1 and CDR2: LGHNA and YSLEER. This CDR3 contains 14 residues. Trimming left V 0 bases short and J 4 bases short, with 8 bases between. The CDR3 bases are TGCGCCAGCAGCCAAGATACAGGTCCAGATACGCAGTATTTT. Translation: CASSQDTGPDTQYF.